This T cell receptor beta chain stems from a study of T cell responses to AZD1222 COVID-19 vaccine. Libraries were prepared by immunoSEQ multiplex PCR; TCRdb keeps only in-frame clonotypes and omits some of them. The data hold about 140,000 clones, with almost 95% observed a single time. For this clone: Its matching antigen is unknown.

The germline V gene has CDR1 SGHTA and CDR2 FQGTGA. CDR3 size: 17 residues. J gave up 5 bases and V 5 bases, and 16 bases lay outside the gene matches. Overall study results and limits: Reportedly, nearly half the spike-specific TCRs target unmutated variant regions. Repertoires were sampled only after the peak T cell response.

This receptor was taken from an adult in good health. This specimen was peripheral blood, taken on day 0 of AZD1222 vaccination. The V gene is TRBV7-3, the J gene TRBJ2-3; 7 bases match TRBD1. CDR3 coding DNA: TGTGCCAGCAGCCCAAAAGTCAGGGACAGCTTAAAAGATACGCAGTATTTT. The encoded protein is CASSPKVRDSLKDTQYF.